The T cell receptor (beta chain) described here comes from a study of tumor-infiltrating lymphocytes in primary liver carcinoma. Study context: There were tumors of stage T1-T3 N0M0, each 4.2 to 10 cm across. General study points: The study found only about 7.5-25% of top clones in all five tumor regions. The overlap of tumor-adjacent and tumor-blood pairs was smaller than that of tumor region pairs.

With a constant-region primer, TCR beta cDNA was made from 450 to 650 ng of total RNA. ARM-PCR was slightly modified, and three nested multiplex PCR rounds with it gave rise to the TCR beta libraries. For around 9 cycles apiece, the opening two PCR rounds ran with TRBV1-TRBV30 forward primers and a C-beta reverse primer. TCRdb re-analysed the multiplex PCR reads in MiXCR, keeping a single row per CDR3 protein. Of 150,000 to 200,000 distinct CDR3 sequences listed, around four fifths were seen once; the top ten hold 15% to 20%. The CDR3 consists of 15 residues. From germline, CDR1 is MNHEY and CDR2 SVGEGT. Notes on this clonotype: Its antigen is undetermined. The junction differs from germline at one of its ends, possibly a read error.

Unsorted bulk tissue (about 18-30 mg) underwent RNA and DNA co-extraction. Each sampled tumor had five separate regions taken from it. This receptor was identified in a man aged 35 to 55 with primary liver carcinoma and hepatitis B virus infection. The sample consisted of tumor tissue from primary liver carcinoma. The chain joins TRBV6-2 or TRBV6-3 to TRBJ2-7; possibly TRBD2 for D (5 bases). CDR3 sequence (DNA): TGTGTCAGCATTAAGGCCAGCGGTAGCTCCTACGAGCAGTACTTC. Protein: CVSIKASGSSYEQYF.